These 6 T cell receptor beta chains came from one sample sequenced in a study of identifying expanded T cells in peripheral blood. Only in-frame clones appear in the TCRdb table, and some are missing; sequencing was by immunoSEQ multiplex PCR. The data show under 110,000 clones, 87% seen once. The sample taken for sequencing was blood. The receptors shown here come from a person aged 18 to 75 in good health.

This rearrangement joins TRBV6-6 to TRBJ2-7; D perhaps matches TRBD1 (6 bases). Deletions cut 4 bases from V and 2 bases from J, with 12 bases between. CDR1 and CDR2 (germline): MNHNY, SVGAGI (reference sequence). The CDR3 sequence is 14 residues long. CDR3 DNA: TGTGCCAGCAGTTCAACGACAGGAACCTACGAGCAGTACTTC. This gives the protein CASSSTTGTYEQYF.

The genes are TRBV7-6 and TRBJ2-5, with a possible D match to TRBD1 (7 bases). The germline V gene encodes CDR1 SGHVS and CDR2 FNYEAQ. The CDR3 is 15 residues long. The germline V and J ends were trimmed by 4 bases and 4 bases, with 16 bases remaining between them. The CDR3 DNA reads TGTGCCAGCAGCTCAGGTTACAGGGGAGGAGAGACCCAGTACTTC. Translating it yields CASSSGYRGGETQYF.

The chain joins TRBV19 to TRBJ1-2, with 8 bases aligning to TRBD1. Trimming removed 4 bases from V and 7 bases from J; junction bases left unmatched: 8. The CDR3 loop spans 14 amino acids. The germline V gene has CDR1 LNHDA and CDR2 SQIVND (reference sequence). The CDR3 nucleotides read TGTGCCAGTAGTACGGGGACAGGCCCTATTGGCTACACCTTC. Encoded protein: CASSTGTGPIGYTF.

This sequence joins TRBV29-1 and TRBJ1-2; TRBD1 matches at 8 bases. V lost 7 bases to trimming and J lost 8 bases; unmatched junction nucleotides: 6. Looked up from germline, CDR1 is SQVTM and CDR2 is ANQGSEA. CDR3 length: 11 residues. In nucleotides, the CDR3 is TGCAGCGCTATGGACAGGGACGGCTACACCTTC. Protein: CSAMDRDGYTF.

The genes are TRBV10-3 and TRBJ1-1, with a possible D match to TRBD1 (5 bases). The CDR3 runs to 13 residues. The germline V gene has CDR1 ENHRY and CDR2 SYGVKD. Trimming took 8 bases from V and 3 from J, leaving 13 bases between them. Written as DNA, the CDR3 is TGTGCCATCTCGGCAGGGAAGGACACTGAAGCTTTCTTT. Translated: CAISAGKDTEAFF.

The J gene is TRBJ2-5, the V gene TRBV6-5, with D unclear. This CDR3 is 11 amino acids long. CDR1 and CDR2 (germline): MNHEY, SVGAGI. Trimming removed 2 bases at V and 9 bases at J, with 7 bases between. CDR3 DNA sequence: TGTGCCAGCAGTTACGTCGGTGCCCAGTACTTC. Protein sequence: CASSYVGAQYF.